This T cell receptor beta chain was retrieved from a study of blood T cell repertoires in COVID-19. Study-level information: The cDNA or gDNA used as material had been derived from T cells, B-cell-depleted T cells, or PBMCs.

Produced via immunoSEQ multiplex PCR; TCRdb's table is partial and in-frame only. This sample has 250,000 to 350,000 clones; around 85% occur once, and the top ten carry around 1.6%. The CDR3 has 15 residues. Looked up from germline, CDR1 is SGDLS and CDR2 is YYNGEE. Trimming at V came to 4 bases and at J to 7 bases, leaving 6 bases not matched to a gene. The receptor was derived from a human donor with COVID-19, enrolled during active disease. The donor label of this sample is uncertain. The chain couples TRBV9 to TRBJ2-1, with 12 bases aligning to TRBD2. The sequencing input was peripheral blood. For the CDR3, the DNA is TGTGCCAGCAGCTTTGGACTAGCGGGACTGAATGAGCAGTTCTTC. Translated: CASSFGLAGLNEQFF.